This T cell receptor (beta chain) was recorded in a study of blood T cell repertoires in COVID-19. Background on the study: Sites across the United States, Italy and Spain contributed samples from acute and convalescent COVID-19.

Per germline, CDR1 GTSNPN and CDR2 SVGIG (reference sequence). The CDR3 totals 12 residues. With 6 bases clipped from V and 2 bases from J, the junction kept 4 bases outside the gene matches. This clone occurred a few times. Authors' data handling: Amplification of reference gene primers provided the estimated nucleated cell counts. Assay: immunoSEQ multiplex PCR; the TCRdb copy retains only in-frame clones and omits some. D and trimming come from the DNA, and the V and J calls and clone size come from that table. Of 250,000 to 350,000 clones in the sample, 86% were seen once. The chain uses TRBV30 and TRBJ2-7, with TRBD1 matching 7 bases. Sample: peripheral blood. This receptor was obtained from a woman aged 30 to 39 with active or convalescent COVID-19. CDR3 sequence: CACSTGTYEQYF. CDR3 DNA sequence: TGTGCCTGCTCGACAGGGACCTACGAGCAGTACTTC.